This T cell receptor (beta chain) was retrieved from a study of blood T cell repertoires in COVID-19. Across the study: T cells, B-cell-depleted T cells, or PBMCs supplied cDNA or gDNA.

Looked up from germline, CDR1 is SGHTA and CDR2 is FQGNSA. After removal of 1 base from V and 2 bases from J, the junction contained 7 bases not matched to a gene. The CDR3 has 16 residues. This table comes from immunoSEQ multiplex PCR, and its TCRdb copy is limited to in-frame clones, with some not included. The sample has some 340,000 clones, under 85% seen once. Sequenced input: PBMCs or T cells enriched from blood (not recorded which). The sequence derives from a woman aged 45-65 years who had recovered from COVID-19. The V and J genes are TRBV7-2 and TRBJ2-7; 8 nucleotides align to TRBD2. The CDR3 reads CASSLESSGLPYEQYF. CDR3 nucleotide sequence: TGTGCCAGCAGCTTAGAGTCTAGCGGGCTTCCCTACGAGCAGTACTTC.